This TCR beta chain was captured by sequencing in a study of blood T cell repertoires in COVID-19. TCRdb keeps only in-frame clones here, not all; method: immunoSEQ multiplex PCR. The table has 150,000 or so clones, over 80% seen once; the top ten hold around 6.3%. The germline V gene has CDR1 MNHEY and CDR2 SVGEGT. The CDR3 is made up of 17 amino acids. Trimming cost V 0 bases and J 0 bases; bases outside gene matches: 1. This clone was counted a few times. Other DNA sequences within the sample encode an identical CDR3. The sample was peripheral blood. V usage is TRBV6-2 or TRBV6-3 and J usage is TRBJ2-1, with 11 nucleotides matching TRBD2. The clonotype comes from an elderly man with acute or convalescent COVID-19. The CDR3: CASSYSGTSGSYNEQFF. The CDR3 region has the DNA TGTGCCAGCAGTTACTCCGGGACTAGCGGCTCCTACAATGAGCAGTTCTTC.